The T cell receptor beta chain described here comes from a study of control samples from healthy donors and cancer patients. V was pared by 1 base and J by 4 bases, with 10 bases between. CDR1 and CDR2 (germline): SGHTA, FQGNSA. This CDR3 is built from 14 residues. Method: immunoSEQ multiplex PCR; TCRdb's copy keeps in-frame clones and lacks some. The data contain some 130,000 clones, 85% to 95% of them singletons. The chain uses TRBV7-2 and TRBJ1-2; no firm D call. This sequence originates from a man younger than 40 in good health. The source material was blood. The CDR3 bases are TGTGCCAGCAGCTTAGTGGCAGAAATCTATGGCTACACCTTC. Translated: CASSLVAEIYGYTF.